This T cell receptor (beta chain) is from a study of T cells after yellow fever vaccination. TCRdb re-analysed the 5' RACE reads in MiXCR, keeping a single row per CDR3 protein. The sample carries around 350,000 distinct CDR3 sequences, about 6% recorded once. The specimen comprised PBMCs, sampled 5 days after the yellow fever booster vaccination. The clonotype originates from a young man who received the YFV17D yellow fever vaccine.

DNA of the CDR3: TGCAGTGCCCCAAGCAGGGACTCCTACGAGCAGTACTTC. Its protein is CSAPSRDSYEQYF. The chain carries TRBV20-1 and TRBJ2-7; a possible D gene is TRBD1 (5 bases). CDR1 and CDR2 from the germline V gene are DFQATT and SNEGSKA (reference sequence). The V end was cut by 6 bases, the J end by 0 bases, with 12 bases between. This CDR3 has 13 residues.